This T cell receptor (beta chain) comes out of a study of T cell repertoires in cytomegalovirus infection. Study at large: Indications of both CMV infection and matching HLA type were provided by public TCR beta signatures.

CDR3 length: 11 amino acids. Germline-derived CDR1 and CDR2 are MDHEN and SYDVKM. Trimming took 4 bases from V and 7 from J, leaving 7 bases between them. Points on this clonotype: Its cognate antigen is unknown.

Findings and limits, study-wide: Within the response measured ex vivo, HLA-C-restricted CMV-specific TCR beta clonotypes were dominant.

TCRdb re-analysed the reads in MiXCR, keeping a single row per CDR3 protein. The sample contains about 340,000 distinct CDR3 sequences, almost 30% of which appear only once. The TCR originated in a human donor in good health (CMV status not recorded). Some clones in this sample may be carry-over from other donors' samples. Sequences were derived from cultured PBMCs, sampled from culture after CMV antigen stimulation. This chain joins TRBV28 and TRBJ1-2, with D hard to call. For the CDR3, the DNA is TGTGCCAGCAGTTCCTCAGGTGGCTACACCTTC. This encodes CASSSSGGYTF.